These 12 T cell receptor beta chains originate from one sample sequenced in a study of cytomegalovirus exposure and HLA in healthy donors. In the PCR, 60 Vbeta and 13 Jbeta primers were used. Clones were read by immunoSEQ multiplex PCR, and TCRdb kept only the in-frame ones, dropping some. This table has 95,000 to 150,000 clones, about two thirds appearing once. The specimen was PBMCs. The receptors here all came from a woman between 35 and 50 years old in good health and CMV-seropositive.

This sequence joins TRBV6-1 and TRBJ2-5; 10 bases line up with TRBD2. The V segment lost 1 base and the J segment 12 bases; nucleotides outside the gene matches: 5. Germline CDR1 reads MNHNS; CDR2 reads SASEGT. The CDR3 contains 13 residues. The DNA of the CDR3 is TGTGCCAGCAGTGAAGTAAGCGGGGGGGCCGAGTACTTC. Translation: CASSEVSGGAEYF.

This clone was seen a handful of times. The chain couples TRBV7-9 to TRBJ1-2; D unclear. The CDR3 spans 13 residues. The V end was cut by 8 bases, the J end by 4 bases, with 14 bases between. The germline CDR1 and CDR2 sequences are SEHNR and FQNEAQ (reference sequence). Here the CDR3 DNA reads TGTGCCAGCGCTGGTACCGGGATCTATGGCTACACCTTC. It specifies CASAGTGIYGYTF.

This clone was observed a few times. This chain links TRBV2 with TRBJ1-3; no firm D call. Deletions cut 4 bases from V and 0 bases from J, with 7 bases between. Germline assignment: CDR1 SNHLY and CDR2 FYNNEI. The CDR3 is made up of 14 amino acids. The DNA for the CDR3 is TGTGCCAGCAGTGGAGGGAACTCTGGAAACACCATATATTTT. Its protein is CASSGGNSGNTIYF.

The chain combines TRBV7-9 with TRBJ2-1; D is perhaps TRBD2 (6 bases). Trimming took off 5 bases at V and 4 bases at J, with 15 bases between the two ends. Germline loops: CDR1 SEHNR, CDR2 FQNEAQ (reference sequence). CDR3 length: 15 residues. The CDR3 nucleotides are TGTGCCAGCAGCCCGTCAAGCGGGCCATACAATGAGCAGTTCTTC. Translating it yields CASSPSSGPYNEQFF.

This clone has more than one count but fewer than ten. The chain combines TRBV9 with TRBJ2-7; the match to TRBD2 covers 11 bases. Germline V gives CDR1 SGDLS, CDR2 YYNGEE. The V and J ends lost 4 bases and 6 bases, in that order; junction bases with no gene match: 3. The CDR3 totals 13 residues. The CDR3 nucleotides are TGTGCCAGCAGCCTAGCGGGGGGTCTCGAGCAGTACTTC. This translates into CASSLAGGLEQYF.

This clone was counted between two and nine times. Other DNA sequences in the same sample also yield this CDR3. The chain has TRBV7-9 and TRBJ1-4; possibly TRBD1 for D (5 bases). The CDR3 extends over 14 amino acids. Germline V gene lookup returns CDR1 SEHNR and CDR2 FQNEAQ (reference sequence). Trimming pared 6 bases from V and 0 bases from J, leaving 8 bases between. CDR3 DNA sequence: TGTGCCAGCAGTCTAGGGGCAACTAATGAAAAACTGTTTTTT. Encoded protein: CASSLGATNEKLFF.

The genes are TRBV7-9 and TRBJ2-1; D may be TRBD2 (5 bases). V lost 3 bases and J lost 10, with 16 bases in between. The CDR3 contains 14 residues. Germline V gene data show CDR1 as SEHNR and CDR2 as FQNEAQ (reference sequence). CDR3 sequence: CASSLQGFGGEQFF. Written as DNA, the CDR3 is TGTGCCAGCAGCTTGCAAGGCTTCGGAGGAGAGCAGTTCTTC.

This rearrangement joins TRBV4-2 to TRBJ1-4; 7 nucleotides align to TRBD1. With 4 bases clipped from V and 8 bases from J, the junction kept 10 bases outside the gene matches. From germline, CDR1 is LGHNA and CDR2 YNFKEQ. The CDR3 consists of 15 residues. CDR3 in amino acids: CASSLKSGGIEKLFF. DNA for the CDR3: TGTGCCAGCAGCCTAAAATCAGGGGGTATCGAAAAACTGTTTTTT.

The chain links TRBV7-9 to TRBJ1-6; D is uncertain. Germline lookup yields CDR1 SEHNR and CDR2 FQNEAQ (reference sequence). V shed 11 bases and J shed 0 bases, with 14 bases lying between them. The CDR3 loop spans 15 amino acids. CDR3 region: CAGEAWSSYNSPLHF. CDR3 bases: TGTGCCGGGGAGGCGTGGAGCTCCTATAATTCACCCCTCCACTTT.

This chain connects TRBV7-9 to TRBJ1-1; 7 positions agree with TRBD1. Per the germline V gene, CDR1 is SEHNR and CDR2 is FQNEAQ (reference sequence). J gave up 0 bases and V 3 bases, and 4 bases lay outside the gene matches. This CDR3 has 15 residues. CDR3 DNA: TGTGCCAGCAGCTTGGGACAGCACATGAACACTGAAGCTTTCTTT. Translating gives CASSLGQHMNTEAFF.

The V and J genes are TRBV11-2 and TRBJ1-4, with D possibly TRBD1 on 5 matching bases. Per the germline V gene, CDR1 is SGHAT and CDR2 is FQNNGV. The CDR3 loop spans 15 amino acids. Deletions cut 0 bases from V and 0 bases from J, with 5 bases between. The CDR3 region is CASSLDRATNEKLFF. CDR3 coding DNA: TGTGCCAGCAGCTTAGACAGGGCAACTAATGAAAAACTGTTTTTT.

The chain employs TRBV7-3 and TRBJ2-2, with 8 bases identical to TRBD2. CDR3 size: 13 residues. CDR1 and CDR2 from the germline V gene are SGHTA and FQGTGA. V gave up 5 bases and J gave up 7 bases; unmatched junction bases: 3. The CDR3: CASSPGLGGELFF. CDR3 DNA sequence: TGTGCCAGCAGCCCGGGACTAGGCGGGGAGCTGTTTTTT. The full variable domain, in which reference TRBV7-3 and TRBJ2-2 provide the parts outside the CDR3, is GAGVSQTPSNKVTEKGKYVELRCDPISGHTALYWYRQSLGQGPEFLIYFQGTGAADDSGLPNDRFFAVRPEGSVSTLKIQRTERGDSAVYLCASSPGLGGELFFGEGSRLTVL.